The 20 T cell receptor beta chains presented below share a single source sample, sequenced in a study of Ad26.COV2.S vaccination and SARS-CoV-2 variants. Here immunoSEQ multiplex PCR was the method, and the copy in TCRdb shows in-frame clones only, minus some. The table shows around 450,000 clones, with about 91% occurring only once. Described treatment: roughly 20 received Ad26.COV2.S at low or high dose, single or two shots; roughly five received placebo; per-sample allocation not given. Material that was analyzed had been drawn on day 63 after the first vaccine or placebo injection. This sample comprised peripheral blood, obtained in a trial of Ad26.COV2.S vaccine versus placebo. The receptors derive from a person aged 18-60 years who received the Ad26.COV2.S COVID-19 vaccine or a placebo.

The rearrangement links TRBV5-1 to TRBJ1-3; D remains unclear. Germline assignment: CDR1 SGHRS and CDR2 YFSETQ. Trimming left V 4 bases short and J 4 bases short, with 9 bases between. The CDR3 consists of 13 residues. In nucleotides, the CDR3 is TGCGCCAGCAGCATGACCGACGGAAACACCATATATTTT. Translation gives CASSMTDGNTIYF.

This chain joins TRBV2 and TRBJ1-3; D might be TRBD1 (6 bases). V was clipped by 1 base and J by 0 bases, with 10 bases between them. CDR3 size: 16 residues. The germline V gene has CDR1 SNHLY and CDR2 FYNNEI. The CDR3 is CASSEVGAYSGNTIYF. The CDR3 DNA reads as TGTGCCAGCAGTGAAGTGGGGGCCTACTCTGGAAACACCATATATTTT.

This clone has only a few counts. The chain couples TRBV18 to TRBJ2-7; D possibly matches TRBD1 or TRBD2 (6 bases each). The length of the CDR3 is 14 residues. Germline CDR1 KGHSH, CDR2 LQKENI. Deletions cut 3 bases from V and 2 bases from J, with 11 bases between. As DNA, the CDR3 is TGTGCCAGCTCACCGTGGGGGGCTCCCTACGAGCAGTACTTC. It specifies CASSPWGAPYEQYF.

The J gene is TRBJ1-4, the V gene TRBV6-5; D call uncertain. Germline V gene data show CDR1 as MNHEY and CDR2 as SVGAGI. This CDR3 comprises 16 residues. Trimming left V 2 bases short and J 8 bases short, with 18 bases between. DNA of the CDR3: TGTGCCAGCAGTTACACCCCGCAAGGAGGCAACGAAAAACTGTTTTTT. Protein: CASSYTPQGGNEKLFF.

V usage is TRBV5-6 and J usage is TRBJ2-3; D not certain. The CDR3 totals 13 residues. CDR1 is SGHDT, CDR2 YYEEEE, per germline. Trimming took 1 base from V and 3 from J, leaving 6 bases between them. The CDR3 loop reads CASSLFYTDTQYF. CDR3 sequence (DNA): TGTGCCAGCAGCTTGTTCTATACAGATACGCAGTATTTT.

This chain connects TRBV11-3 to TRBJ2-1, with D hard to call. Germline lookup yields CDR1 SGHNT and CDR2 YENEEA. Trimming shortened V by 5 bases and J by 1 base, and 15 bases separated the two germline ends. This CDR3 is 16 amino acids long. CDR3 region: CASSPPHSLSYNEQFF. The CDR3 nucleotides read TGTGCCAGCAGCCCCCCCCACAGTCTTTCCTACAATGAGCAGTTCTTC.

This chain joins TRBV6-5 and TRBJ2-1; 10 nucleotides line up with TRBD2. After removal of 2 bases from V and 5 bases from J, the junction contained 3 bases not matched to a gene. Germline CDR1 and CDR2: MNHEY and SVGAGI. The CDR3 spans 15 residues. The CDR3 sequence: CASSYALAGNNEQFF. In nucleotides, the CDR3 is TGTGCCAGCAGTTACGCACTAGCGGGGAACAATGAGCAGTTCTTC.

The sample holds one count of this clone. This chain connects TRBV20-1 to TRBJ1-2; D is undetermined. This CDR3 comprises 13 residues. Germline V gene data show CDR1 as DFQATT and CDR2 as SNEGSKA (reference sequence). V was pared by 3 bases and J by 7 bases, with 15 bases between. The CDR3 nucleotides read TGCAGTGCTAGTTTTAACGGTGGTGGTGGCTACACCTTC. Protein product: CSASFNGGGGYTF.

This chain's CDR3 is CASRPDLGNTEAFF. CDR3 nucleotide sequence: TGTGCCAGCAGACCCGACCTCGGGAACACTGAAGCTTTCTTT. The chain employs TRBV6-5 and TRBJ1-1, with D hard to call. Germline V CDR1 and CDR2: MNHEY, SVGAGI. Trimming took 6 bases from V and 1 from J, leaving 12 bases between them. The CDR3 extends over 14 amino acids.

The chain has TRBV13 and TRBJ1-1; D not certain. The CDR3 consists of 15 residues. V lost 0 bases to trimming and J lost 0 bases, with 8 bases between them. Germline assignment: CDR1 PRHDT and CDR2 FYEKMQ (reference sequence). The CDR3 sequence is CASSLGRLMNTEAFF. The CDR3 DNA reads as TGTGCCAGCAGCTTAGGCAGGCTAATGAACACTGAAGCTTTCTTT.

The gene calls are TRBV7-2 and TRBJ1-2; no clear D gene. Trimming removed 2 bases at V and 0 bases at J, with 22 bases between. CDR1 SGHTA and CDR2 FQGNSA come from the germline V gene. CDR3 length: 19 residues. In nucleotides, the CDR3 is TGTGCCAGCAGCTTACCCCTTGGCCGGGAGTCCTTAGCTAACTATGGCTACACCTTC. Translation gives CASSLPLGRESLANYGYTF.

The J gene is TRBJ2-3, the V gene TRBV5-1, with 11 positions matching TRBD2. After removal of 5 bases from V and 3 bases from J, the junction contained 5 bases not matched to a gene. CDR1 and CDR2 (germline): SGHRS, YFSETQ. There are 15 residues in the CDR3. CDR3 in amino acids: CASRLAGELTDTQYF. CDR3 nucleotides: TGCGCCAGCAGACTAGCGGGGGAATTGACAGATACGCAGTATTTT.

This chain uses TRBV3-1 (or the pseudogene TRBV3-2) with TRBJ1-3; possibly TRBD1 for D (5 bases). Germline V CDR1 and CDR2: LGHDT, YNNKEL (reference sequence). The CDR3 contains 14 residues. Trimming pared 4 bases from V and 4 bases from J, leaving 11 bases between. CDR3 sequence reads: CASSRERGGNTIYF. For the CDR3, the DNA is TGTGCCAGCAGCCGCGAGCGGGGGGGAAACACCATATATTTT.

The CDR3 is CSDLKRGVRDEQFF. DNA of the CDR3: TGCAGCGATCTAAAGCGGGGGGTCAGGGATGAGCAGTTCTTC. The rearrangement links TRBV29-1 to TRBJ2-1; 9 bases match TRBD2. Germline CDR1 SQVTM, CDR2 ANQGSEA. The CDR3 consists of 14 residues. The V gene end was trimmed by 7 bases and the J gene end by 8 bases; junction bases not matched to a gene: 12.

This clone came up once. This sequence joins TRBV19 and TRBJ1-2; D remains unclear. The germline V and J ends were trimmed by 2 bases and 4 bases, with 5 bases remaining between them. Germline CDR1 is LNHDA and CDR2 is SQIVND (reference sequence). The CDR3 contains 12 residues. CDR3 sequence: CASSIRLYGYTF. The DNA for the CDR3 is TGTGCCAGTAGTATACGGCTCTATGGCTACACCTTC.

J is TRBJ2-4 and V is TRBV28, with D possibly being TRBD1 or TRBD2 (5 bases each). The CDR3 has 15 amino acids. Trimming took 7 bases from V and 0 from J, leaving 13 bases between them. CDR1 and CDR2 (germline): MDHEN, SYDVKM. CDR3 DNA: TGTGCCAGCAAGAGGGACGGAATAGCCAAAAACATTCAGTACTTC. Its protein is CASKRDGIAKNIQYF.

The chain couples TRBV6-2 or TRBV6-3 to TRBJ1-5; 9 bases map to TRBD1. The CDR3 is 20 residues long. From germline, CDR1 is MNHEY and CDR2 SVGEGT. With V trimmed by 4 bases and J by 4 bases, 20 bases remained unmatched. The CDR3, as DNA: TGTGCCAGCAGTTTCCGACTAGGACAGGGGTCAGATGGCGGAAATCAGCCCCAGCATTTT. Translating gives CASSFRLGQGSDGGNQPQHF.

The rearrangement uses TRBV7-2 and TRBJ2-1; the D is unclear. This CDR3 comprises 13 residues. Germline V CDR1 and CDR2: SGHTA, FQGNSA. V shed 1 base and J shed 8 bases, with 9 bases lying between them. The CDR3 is CASSLGAVYEQFF. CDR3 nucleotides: TGTGCCAGCAGCTTAGGTGCGGTATATGAGCAGTTCTTC.

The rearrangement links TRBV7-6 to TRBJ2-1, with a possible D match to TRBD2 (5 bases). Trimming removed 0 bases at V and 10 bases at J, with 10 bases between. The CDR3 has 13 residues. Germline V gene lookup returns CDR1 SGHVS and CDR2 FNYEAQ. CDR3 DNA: TGTGCCAGCAGCTTAGCGCTGGCGGGCGAGCAGTTCTTC. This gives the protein CASSLALAGEQFF.

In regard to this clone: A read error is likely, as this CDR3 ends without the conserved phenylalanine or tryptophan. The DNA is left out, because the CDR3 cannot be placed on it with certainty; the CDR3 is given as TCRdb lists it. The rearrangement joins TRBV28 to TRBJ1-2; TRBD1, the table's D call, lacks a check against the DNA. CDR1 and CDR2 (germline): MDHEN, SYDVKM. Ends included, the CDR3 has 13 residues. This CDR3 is CASSPSHDRVATL.